This T cell receptor beta chain derives from a study of OX40 agonist ivuxolimab in advanced cancers. Trimming shortened V by 2 bases and J by 1 base, and 12 bases separated the two germline ends. Germline V CDR1 and CDR2: SGHTA, FQGNSA. This CDR3 contains 16 residues. Measured with immunoSEQ multiplex PCR; TCRdb has only the in-frame clones, and not every one. The profile shows 30,000 to 40,000 clones, around 80% of them singletons. The genes are TRBV7-2 and TRBJ1-5; D might be TRBD1 (6 bases). This TCR derives from an adult with an advanced solid tumor such as melanoma, head and neck, liver or kidney cancer. This sample comprised CD4+ or CD8+ T cells sorted from blood, obtained in a trial of the OX40 agonist ivuxolimab. In DNA form, the CDR3 reads TGTGCCAGCAGCTTATCGGGGGGGGCCAGCAATCAGCCCCAGCATTTT. Translating it yields CASSLSGGASNQPQHF.